A selection of T cell receptor beta chains follows, all from one sample in a study of blood T cells in healthy people across ages. A single record per CDR3 protein comes from TCRdb applying MiXCR to the 5' RACE reads. The data contain some 700,000 distinct CDR3 sequences, 22% of them singletons. What was sequenced was blood. The origin of the receptors is a man aged 70-80 years in good health. Each CDR3 is given with its conserved first and last residue. The order of the fields is clone size, D gene, V gene, J gene, CDR3 protein, CDR3 DNA. A D gene is named only where the DNA matches it firmly. Some rows mark clone size as missing; the rest say once, few, many or name a class of expanded clone.

clone_size: many; d_call: .; v_call: TRBV29-1; j_call: TRBJ2-1; cdr3_aa: CSVAWRNEQFF; cdr3_nt: TGCAGCGTTGCTTGGAGGAATGAGCAGTTCTTC
clone_size: .; d_call: TRBD1; v_call: TRBV5-1; j_call: TRBJ1-3; cdr3_aa: CASSPGTDGNTIYF; cdr3_nt: TGCGCCAGCAGCCCCGGGACAGATGGAAACACCATATATTTT
clone_size: .; d_call: .; v_call: TRBV5-1; j_call: TRBJ1-2; cdr3_aa: CASSTEKYGYTF; cdr3_nt: TGCGCCAGCAGCACCGAGAAGTATGGCTACACCTTC
clone_size: few; d_call: .; v_call: TRBV12-3/TRBV12-4; j_call: TRBJ2-3; cdr3_aa: CASSPGDSRGDTQYF; cdr3_nt: TGTGCCAGCAGTCCCGGGGACTCCCGGGGAGATACGCAGTATTTT
clone_size: .; d_call: .; v_call: TRBV20-1; j_call: TRBJ2-1; cdr3_aa: CSARDGRWTTREQFF; cdr3_nt: TGCAGTGCTAGAGATGGGCGCTGGACGACTAGGGAGCAGTTCTTC
clone_size: few; d_call: .; v_call: TRBV2; j_call: TRBJ2-7; cdr3_aa: CASSEGNGQYF; cdr3_nt: TGTGCCAGCAGTGAAGGGAATGGGCAGTACTTC
clone_size: .; d_call: .; v_call: TRBV6-6; j_call: TRBJ2-3; cdr3_aa: CASSYSGGSTDTQYF; cdr3_nt: TGTGCCAGCAGTTACTCGGGGGGAAGCACAGATACGCAGTATTTT
clone_size: .; d_call: TRBD1; v_call: TRBV6-5; j_call: TRBJ2-1; cdr3_aa: CASSYHLVGGRYNEQFF; cdr3_nt: TGTGCCAGCAGTTATCACCTGGTAGGGGGCAGGTATAATGAGCAGTTCTTC
clone_size: .; d_call: TRBD1; v_call: TRBV12-3/TRBV12-4; j_call: TRBJ2-1; cdr3_aa: CASRETGGRVEQFF; cdr3_nt: TGTGCCAGCAGGGAGACAGGGGGCAGGGTTGAGCAGTTCTTC
clone_size: .; d_call: .; v_call: TRBV6-1; j_call: TRBJ2-3; cdr3_aa: CASSEVYDGNTQYF; cdr3_nt: TGTGCCAGCAGTGAAGTTTACGACGGGAATACGCAGTATTTT
clone_size: .; d_call: .; v_call: TRBV20-1; j_call: TRBJ2-4; cdr3_aa: CSAPAGGGIQNIQYF; cdr3_nt: TGCAGTGCCCCAGCAGGGGGGGGAATACAAAACATTCAGTACTTC
clone_size: few; d_call: .; v_call: TRBV5-1; j_call: TRBJ1-1; cdr3_aa: CASSFGQTNTEAFF; cdr3_nt: TGCGCCAGCAGCTTCGGACAGACGAACACTGAAGCTTTCTTT
clone_size: .; d_call: TRBD2; v_call: TRBV4-2; j_call: TRBJ2-3; cdr3_aa: CASSQRGRLAGNAQYF; cdr3_nt: TGTGCCAGCAGCCAAAGAGGGAGACTAGCGGGGAATGCGCAGTATTTT
clone_size: .; d_call: TRBD2; v_call: TRBV7-6; j_call: TRBJ2-1; cdr3_aa: CASSLLAGGPYNEQFF; cdr3_nt: TGTGCCAGCAGTCTTCTAGCGGGGGGCCCCTACAATGAGCAGTTCTTC
clone_size: .; d_call: .; v_call: TRBV12-3/TRBV12-4; j_call: TRBJ1-4; cdr3_aa: CASSPTSRSKLFF; cdr3_nt: TGTGCCAGCAGCCCTACGTCCCGCAGTAAACTGTTTTTT
clone_size: .; d_call: TRBD2; v_call: TRBV5-1; j_call: TRBJ2-7; cdr3_aa: CASSSTSGTYEQYF; cdr3_nt: TGCGCCAGCAGCTCCACTAGCGGAACGTACGAGCAGTACTTC
clone_size: few; d_call: .; v_call: TRBV12-3/TRBV12-4; j_call: TRBJ1-3; cdr3_aa: CASSRDLMAGSTIYF; cdr3_nt: TGTGCCAGCAGTAGGGACTTAATGGCGGGAAGCACCATATATTTT
clone_size: .; d_call: .; v_call: TRBV7-2; j_call: TRBJ1-5; cdr3_aa: CASSHPGGNQPQHF; cdr3_nt: TGTGCCAGCAGCCACCCCGGAGGGAATCAGCCCCAGCATTTT
clone_size: .; d_call: .; v_call: TRBV10-3; j_call: TRBJ1-6; cdr3_aa: CAIRPGQADSPLHF; cdr3_nt: TGTGCCATCAGACCGGGACAAGCGGATTCACCCCTCCACTTT
clone_size: .; d_call: .; v_call: TRBV6-5; j_call: TRBJ2-5; cdr3_aa: CASSYSVGEETQYF; cdr3_nt: TGTGCCAGCAGTTATTCCGTCGGGGAAGAGACCCAGTACTTC
clone_size: few; d_call: .; v_call: TRBV14; j_call: TRBJ2-4; cdr3_aa: CASSQGLLSKNIQYF; cdr3_nt: TGTGCCAGCAGCCAGGGTCTTTTATCCAAAAACATTCAGTACTTC
clone_size: .; d_call: TRBD2; v_call: TRBV3-1; j_call: TRBJ2-5; cdr3_aa: CASSQESLAGAQETQYF; cdr3_nt: TGTGCCAGCAGCCAAGAGTCTCTAGCGGGGGCCCAAGAGACCCAGTACTTC
clone_size: many; d_call: .; v_call: TRBV4-2; j_call: TRBJ2-6; cdr3_aa: CASSQGRDNVLTF; cdr3_nt: TGTGCCAGCAGCCAAGGGAGGGACAACGTCCTGACTTTC
clone_size: many; d_call: .; v_call: TRBV4-1; j_call: TRBJ2-3; cdr3_aa: CASSQGASPFTDTQYF; cdr3_nt: TGCGCCAGCAGCCAAGGGGCTAGCCCCTTCACAGATACGCAGTATTTT
clone_size: .; d_call: .; v_call: TRBV18; j_call: TRBJ1-2; cdr3_aa: CASSPHAEYGYTF; cdr3_nt: TGTGCCAGCTCACCGCACGCGGAATATGGCTACACCTTC
clone_size: few; d_call: TRBD1; v_call: TRBV5-1; j_call: TRBJ2-6; cdr3_aa: CASSSRQGSGANVLTF; cdr3_nt: TGCGCCAGCAGCTCAAGACAGGGTTCTGGGGCCAACGTCCTGACTTTC
clone_size: once; d_call: TRBD2; v_call: TRBV7-2; j_call: TRBJ2-1; cdr3_aa: CASSLGTGTKFLFF; cdr3_nt: TGTGCCAGCAGCTTAGGGACTGGGACTAAGTTTCTGTTCTTC
clone_size: few; d_call: .; v_call: TRBV5-1; j_call: TRBJ2-3; cdr3_aa: CASSLPTPDAQYF; cdr3_nt: TGCGCCAGCAGCCTGCCAACCCCCGATGCGCAGTATTTT
clone_size: .; d_call: TRBD1; v_call: TRBV20-1; j_call: TRBJ2-3; cdr3_aa: CSARDLGQHTDTQYF; cdr3_nt: TGCAGTGCTAGAGACCTGGGACAGCACACAGATACGCAGTATTTT
clone_size: few; d_call: .; v_call: TRBV24-1; j_call: TRBJ2-3; cdr3_aa: CATSEPTHIDTQYF; cdr3_nt: TGTGCCACCAGTGAACCGACCCATATAGATACGCAGTATTTT
clone_size: few; d_call: TRBD2; v_call: TRBV3-1; j_call: TRBJ2-3; cdr3_aa: CASSQGLAAYF; cdr3_nt: TGTGCCAGCAGCCAAGGACTAGCTGCGTATTTT
clone_size: many; d_call: .; v_call: TRBV12-3/TRBV12-4; j_call: TRBJ1-1; cdr3_aa: CASSLETDRRNTEAFF; cdr3_nt: TGTGCCAGCAGTTTGGAGACTGACAGGAGGAACACTGAAGCTTTCTTT
clone_size: .; d_call: TRBD1; v_call: TRBV2; j_call: TRBJ2-4; cdr3_aa: CASSEGQLAKNIQYF; cdr3_nt: TGTGCCAGCAGTGAGGGACAGCTAGCCAAAAACATTCAGTACTTC
clone_size: few; d_call: .; v_call: TRBV7-9; j_call: TRBJ1-1; cdr3_aa: CASSRDMTREDTEAFF; cdr3_nt: TGTGCCAGCAGCCGAGATATGACCAGGGAGGACACTGAAGCTTTCTTT
clone_size: few; d_call: .; v_call: TRBV20-1; j_call: TRBJ2-3; cdr3_aa: CSAPQRLTTDTQYF; cdr3_nt: TGCAGTGCTCCGCAGCGGCTAACGACAGATACGCAGTATTTT
clone_size: few; d_call: .; v_call: TRBV5-1; j_call: TRBJ1-4; cdr3_aa: CASRVRQNEKLFF; cdr3_nt: TGCGCCAGCAGGGTGCGGCAGAATGAAAAACTGTTTTTT
clone_size: few; d_call: .; v_call: TRBV18; j_call: TRBJ1-4; cdr3_aa: CASGSIFGGNEKLFF; cdr3_nt: TGTGCCAGCGGGTCTATCTTCGGTGGGAATGAAAAACTGTTTTTT
clone_size: .; d_call: .; v_call: TRBV20-1; j_call: TRBJ2-4; cdr3_aa: CSAPDRLAKNIQYF; cdr3_nt: TGCAGTGCCCCGGACAGACTAGCCAAAAACATTCAGTACTTC
clone_size: once; d_call: TRBD1; v_call: TRBV9; j_call: TRBJ2-3; cdr3_aa: CASSSRQGERSDTQYF; cdr3_nt: TGTGCCAGCAGCTCCCGACAGGGGGAACGTTCGGATACGCAGTATTTT
clone_size: .; d_call: TRBD1; v_call: TRBV20-1; j_call: TRBJ1-1; cdr3_aa: CSARDRPMNTEAFF; cdr3_nt: TGCAGTGCTAGGGACAGGCCCATGAACACTGAAGCTTTCTTT
clone_size: .; d_call: TRBD2; v_call: TRBV20-1; j_call: TRBJ2-5; cdr3_aa: CSAADSGRLQETQYF; cdr3_nt: TGCAGTGCCGCGGATAGCGGGAGGCTTCAAGAGACCCAGTACTTC
clone_size: .; d_call: .; v_call: TRBV6-5; j_call: TRBJ1-2; cdr3_aa: CASSYRGTDYGYTF; cdr3_nt: TGTGCCAGCAGTTACAGGGGCACAGACTATGGCTACACCTTC
clone_size: few; d_call: TRBD2; v_call: TRBV6-2/TRBV6-3; j_call: TRBJ2-7; cdr3_aa: CASRRLAGAYEQYF; cdr3_nt: TGTGCCAGCAGGAGACTAGCGGGGGCCTACGAGCAGTACTTC
clone_size: few; d_call: .; v_call: TRBV13; j_call: TRBJ1-1; cdr3_aa: CASSSGGGFTEAFF; cdr3_nt: TGTGCCAGCAGTTCCGGGGGGGGTTTCACTGAAGCTTTCTTT
clone_size: many; d_call: .; v_call: TRBV9; j_call: TRBJ2-1; cdr3_aa: CASSVGTSSYNEQFF; cdr3_nt: TGTGCCAGCAGCGTAGGAACTAGCTCCTACAATGAGCAGTTCTTC
clone_size: few; d_call: TRBD1; v_call: TRBV28; j_call: TRBJ2-3; cdr3_aa: CASSQGQGIDTQYF; cdr3_nt: TGTGCCAGCAGTCAAGGACAGGGGATAGATACGCAGTATTTT
clone_size: few; d_call: .; v_call: TRBV4-2; j_call: TRBJ1-3; cdr3_aa: CASSAQTAFSGNTIYF; cdr3_nt: TGTGCCAGCAGCGCTCAGACTGCTTTCTCTGGAAACACCATATATTTT
clone_size: few; d_call: TRBD1; v_call: TRBV20-1; j_call: TRBJ2-3; cdr3_aa: CSAVSTGLDTQYF; cdr3_nt: TGCAGTGCCGTCTCGACAGGGCTCGATACGCAGTATTTT
clone_size: few; d_call: .; v_call: TRBV3-1; j_call: TRBJ2-7; cdr3_aa: CASRGGDPYEQYF; cdr3_nt: TGTGCCAGCAGAGGAGGGGACCCCTACGAGCAGTACTTC
clone_size: .; d_call: .; v_call: TRBV12-3/TRBV12-4; j_call: TRBJ1-3; cdr3_aa: CASRDQYSGNTIYF; cdr3_nt: TGTGCCAGCAGGGACCAATACTCTGGAAACACCATATATTTT
clone_size: few; d_call: .; v_call: TRBV5-5; j_call: TRBJ1-1; cdr3_aa: CASSLYRVGNTEAFF; cdr3_nt: TGTGCCAGCAGCTTGTATAGGGTGGGGAACACTGAAGCTTTCTTT
clone_size: .; d_call: TRBD2; v_call: TRBV7-2; j_call: TRBJ2-1; cdr3_aa: CASSLEILAGEQFF; cdr3_nt: TGTGCCAGCAGCTTAGAGATACTAGCGGGAGAGCAGTTCTTC
clone_size: .; d_call: TRBD2; v_call: TRBV12-3/TRBV12-4; j_call: TRBJ2-1; cdr3_aa: CASSITGTSAHEQFF; cdr3_nt: TGTGCCAGCAGTATCACCGGGACTAGCGCGCATGAGCAGTTCTTC
clone_size: few; d_call: .; v_call: TRBV20-1; j_call: TRBJ2-3; cdr3_aa: CSARDPDRNTDTQYF; cdr3_nt: TGCAGTGCTAGAGATCCCGACAGAAATACAGATACGCAGTATTTT